This T cell receptor (beta chain) was observed in a study of CD8 T cells in Susac syndrome (dated by TCRdb to the late 2010s). Regarding the complete study: Whether CD8+ T cell activation and differentiation in Susac syndrome was antigen driven was tested using repertoire sequencing. Clonality of the CD8+ T cell repertoire was compared between about a dozen healthy donors, approximately 14 Susac syndrome patients and some 15 multiple sclerosis patients.

RNA was extracted using the RNeasy kit, and roughly 0.5 to 1 microgram was reverse transcribed with random hexamers. The immunoSEQ multiplex PCR assay, covering 54 Vbeta and 13 Jbeta segments, was used to amplify TCR beta CDR3 regions. PCR amplification bias was corrected by using a synthetic template baseline for primer optimization and computational correction. In the paper's pipeline: Only productive sequences were kept, with reads annotated to V, D and J genes according to IMGT and analyzed in immunoSEQ Analyzer. Clonality was computed as one minus Shannon entropy normalized by log2 of the number of productive unique sequences. For each patient and control, public and private clones were evaluated among the 100 most prevalent clones. A clone was defined as Susac-specific if it was absent from the healthy and MS cohorts, from about a thousand published viral clones and from other ImmuneACCESS disease sequences. TCRdb passed the public sequencing reads through fastp at Q25 and MiXCR, retaining productive beta sequences. Records with the same CDR3 protein are collapsed into one entry carrying the most frequent genes and DNA. The V and J calls were determined by TCRdb, not by the authors. The sample table contains 400,000 or so distinct CDR3 sequences; only one count was recorded for 85% of them. 0.12% of the sample is in the top ten clones.

To note about this clonotype: No cognate antigen has been identified for it. Within one base of it there is no much larger clone, and no base qualities were kept.

V is cut back by 1 base and J by 3 bases, with 2 bases in the junction unmatched. There are 15 amino acids in the CDR3, from cysteine to phenylalanine inclusive. The entry retains the CDR3 DNA only, 45 bases that are in frame from base 1. From a lookup of the germline V gene, CDR1 and CDR2 are MGHDK and SYGVNS. Study-wide conclusions, independent of this receptor: The study acknowledged that relatively few individuals were included in the TCR sequencing and HLA analysis.

High-throughput TCR beta sequencing profiled peripheral blood CD8+ and CD4+ T cells from healthy donors, Susac syndrome patients and multiple sclerosis patients. Treatment-naive patients with stable or active relapsing-remitting disease fulfilling revised McDonald criteria were used as multiple sclerosis controls. Bulk CD8+ and CD4+ T cells were purified by magnetic negative isolation, whereas CD8+ TEMRA cells were enriched by FACS. Blood was drawn into EDTA tubes, processed within 24 hours, and PBMCs were isolated by density gradient centrifugation. PBMCs destined for TCR sequencing were cryopreserved in liquid nitrogen and later thawed in a 37 °C water bath. The sorted or isolated CD4+, CD8+ and CD8+ TEMRA cells had a purity of 90% or higher.

This receptor was obtained from a human donor with multiple sclerosis. Sequencing used CD8+ T cells from PBMCs. This sequence uses TRBV25-1 and TRBJ1-2; 10 central nucleotides agree with TRBD1. Read as DNA, the sequence is TGTGCCAGCAGTGAATGGGGACAGGGGCACTATGGCTACACCTTC. This sequence encodes CASSEWGQGHYGYTF.